This TCR beta chain was captured by sequencing in a study of T-cell memory formation after mild COVID-19. The CDR3 sequence is 13 residues long. V trimming: 4 bases; J trimming: 5 bases; junction bases outside the gene matches: 0. 5'RACE primed at constant segments yielded TCR alpha and TCR beta cDNA libraries bearing sample barcodes and UMIs. TCRdb recomputed calls from the 5' RACE reads with MiXCR, one row per CDR3 protein. The sample records around 300,000 distinct CDR3 sequences, 15% to 20% being singletons. Study-wide results and caveats: Clones shrinking from day 15 to 85 showed even CD4/CD8 mixes; later expanders tilted CD4+. Some SARS-CoV-2-responding clones were already detected in memory before infection. Shrinking CD4+ clones resided mostly in CM and EM, and CD8+ ones in EMRA.

Concerning this clonotype itself: Its antigen is still unknown.

The clonotype comes from a man younger than 35 who had mild COVID-19 (a few samples of this study predate the infection). Cell type and time point are not known. Sequences were obtained from PBMCs or a T cell subset sorted from them (not recorded which). This chain joins TRBV12-3 or TRBV12-4 and TRBJ1-5, with 9 bases fitting TRBD1. The CDR3: CASSWDRDQPQHF. The CDR3 DNA reads TGTGCCAGCAGTTGGGACAGGGATCAGCCCCAGCATTTT.